This T cell receptor beta chain was captured by sequencing in a study of OX40 agonist ivuxolimab in advanced cancers. Study-level background: Mean age around 60 years, range about 20 to 79; 82.7% male.

Germline-derived CDR1 and CDR2 are LNHDA and SQIVND (reference sequence). CDR3 length: 15 amino acids. The ends were cut back, 5 bases at V and 0 bases at J, with 11 bases in the middle. Measured with immunoSEQ multiplex PCR; TCRdb has only the in-frame clones, and not every one. The table lists more than 12,000 clones, approximately 87% of them singletons, with roughly 6.3% in the top ten. The receptor was derived from an adult with an advanced solid tumor such as melanoma, head and neck, liver or kidney cancer. The starting material was CD4+ or CD8+ T cells sorted from blood, obtained in a trial of the OX40 agonist ivuxolimab. This rearrangement joins TRBV19 to TRBJ1-3; weak D call: TRBD1 (5 bases). The CDR3 protein is CASSPRTRSGNTIYF. Written as DNA, the CDR3 is TGTGCCAGTAGTCCGAGGACACGCTCTGGAAACACCATATATTTT.